This T cell receptor beta chain was retrieved from a study of T cell repertoires in cytomegalovirus infection. Whole-study context: Newly reported HLA-C-restricted and thoroughly characterized HLA-B-restricted CMV epitopes were employed. Carrying CMV and the relevant HLA type showed in public TCR beta signatures. Study-level findings and limits: The ex vivo response was dominated by HLA-C-restricted CMV-specific TCR beta clonotypes.

This CDR3 is built from 15 residues. The ends were cut back, 0 bases at V and 1 base at J, with 9 bases in the middle. A word on this clonotype: As yet, its antigen is unknown.

A single record per CDR3 protein comes from TCRdb applying MiXCR to the reads. The data contain hundreds of thousands of distinct CDR3 sequences, 25% to 30% of them singletons. J is TRBJ1-1 and V is TRBV12-3 or TRBV12-4, with unresolved D. The receptor was isolated from a human donor in good health (CMV status not recorded). Some clones in this sample may be carry-over from other donors' samples. Sequenced here: cultured PBMCs, sampled from culture after CMV antigen stimulation. The CDR3: CASSLAAGRNTEAFF. The DNA for the CDR3 is TGTGCCAGCAGTTTAGCTGCCGGGAGGAACACTGAAGCTTTCTTT.